This TCR beta chain was recorded in a study of early T cells in non-severe SARS-CoV-2 infection. Study-level background: Chains were unpaired, as sequencing was done on bulk RNA from unsorted whole blood. Findings of the study overall: There was a bias toward anti-spike CD8 responses in VDJdb matching, which missed private and CD4 specificities.

This clonotype has only a few counts. Antigen unknown. Individual cDNA molecules were tagged with unique molecular identifiers, the study reported. TCRdb re-derived calls from the 5' RACE reads in MiXCR, one entry per CDR3 protein. The sample includes about 38,000 distinct CDR3 sequences, less than 7.5% of them seen just once. The CDR3 spans 13 residues. Germline CDR1 reads KGHSH; CDR2 reads LQKENI. V shed 3 bases, J shed 6 bases, and the junction held 4 bases outside the gene matches. The TCR sequence derives from an adult who was a healthcare worker with PCR-confirmed SARS-CoV-2 infection or an uninfected control (not recorded which). The source material was whole blood, sampled at baseline. V and J are TRBV18 and TRBJ1-1, with TRBD1 identical over 7 bases. The CDR3 bases are TGTGCCAGCTCACCCCGGGACAGCGCTGAAGCTTTCTTT. Protein product: CASSPRDSAEAFF.